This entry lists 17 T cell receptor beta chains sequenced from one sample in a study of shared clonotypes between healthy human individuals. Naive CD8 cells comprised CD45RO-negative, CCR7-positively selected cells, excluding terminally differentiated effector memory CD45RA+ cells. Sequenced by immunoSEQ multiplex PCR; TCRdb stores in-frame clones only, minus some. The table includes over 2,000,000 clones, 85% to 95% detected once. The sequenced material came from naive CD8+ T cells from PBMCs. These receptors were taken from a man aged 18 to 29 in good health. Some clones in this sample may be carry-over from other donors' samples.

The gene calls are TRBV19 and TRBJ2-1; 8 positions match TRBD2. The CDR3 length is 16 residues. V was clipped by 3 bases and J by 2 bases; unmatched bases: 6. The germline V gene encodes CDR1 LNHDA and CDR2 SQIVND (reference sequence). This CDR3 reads CASSIQPSGPYNEQFF. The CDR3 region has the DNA TGTGCCAGTAGTATCCAGCCTAGCGGGCCCTACAATGAGCAGTTCTTC.

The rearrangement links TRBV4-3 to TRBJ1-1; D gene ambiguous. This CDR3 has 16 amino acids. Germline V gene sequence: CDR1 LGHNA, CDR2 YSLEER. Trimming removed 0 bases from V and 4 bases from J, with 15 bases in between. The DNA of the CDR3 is TGCGCCAGCAGCCAAGATCCCGCGGCTCGCGGCACTGAAGCTTTCTTT. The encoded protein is CASSQDPAARGTEAFF.

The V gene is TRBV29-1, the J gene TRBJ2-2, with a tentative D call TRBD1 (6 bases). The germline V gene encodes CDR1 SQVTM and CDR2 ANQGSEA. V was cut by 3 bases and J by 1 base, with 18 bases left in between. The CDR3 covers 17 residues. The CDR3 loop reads CSVEDGSGQRNTGELFF. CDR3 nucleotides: TGCAGCGTTGAGGATGGTTCTGGACAGAGGAACACCGGGGAGCTGTTTTTT.

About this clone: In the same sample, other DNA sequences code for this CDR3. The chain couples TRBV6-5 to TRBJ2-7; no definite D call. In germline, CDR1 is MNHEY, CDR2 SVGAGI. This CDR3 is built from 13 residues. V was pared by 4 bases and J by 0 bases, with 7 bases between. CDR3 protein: CASSLESSYEQYF. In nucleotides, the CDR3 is TGTGCCAGCAGTTTAGAAAGCTCCTACGAGCAGTACTTC.

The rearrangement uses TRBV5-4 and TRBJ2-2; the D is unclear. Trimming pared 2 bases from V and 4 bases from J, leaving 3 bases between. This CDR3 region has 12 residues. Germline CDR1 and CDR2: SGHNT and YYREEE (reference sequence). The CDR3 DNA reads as TGTGCCAGCAGCTTCCTCACCGGGGAGCTGTTTTTT. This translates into CASSFLTGELFF. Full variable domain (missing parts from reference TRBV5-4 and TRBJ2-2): ETGVTQSPTHLIKTRGQQVTLRCSSQSGHNTVSWYQQALGQGPQFIFQYYREEENGRGNFPPRFSGLQFPNYSSELNVNALELDDSALYLCASSFLTGELFFGEGSRLTVL.

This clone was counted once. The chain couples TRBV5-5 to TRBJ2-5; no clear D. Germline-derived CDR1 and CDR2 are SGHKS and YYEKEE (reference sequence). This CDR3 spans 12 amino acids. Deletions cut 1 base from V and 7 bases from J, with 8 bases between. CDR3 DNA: TGTGCCAGCAGCTTGAGGCTGGGGACCCAGTACTTC. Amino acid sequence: CASSLRLGTQYF.

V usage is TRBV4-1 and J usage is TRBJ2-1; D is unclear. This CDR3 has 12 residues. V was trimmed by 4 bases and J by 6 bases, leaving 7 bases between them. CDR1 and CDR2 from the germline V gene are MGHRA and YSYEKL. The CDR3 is CASSRGRNEQFF. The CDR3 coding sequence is TGCGCCAGCAGCCGCGGTCGCAATGAGCAGTTCTTC.

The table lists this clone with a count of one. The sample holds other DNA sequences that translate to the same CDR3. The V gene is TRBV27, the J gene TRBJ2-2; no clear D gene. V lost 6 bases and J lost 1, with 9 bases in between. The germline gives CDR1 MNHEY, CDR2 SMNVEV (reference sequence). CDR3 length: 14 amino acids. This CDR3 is CASSLIRNTGELFF. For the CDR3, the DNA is TGTGCCAGCAGCTTAATCAGGAACACCGGGGAGCTGTTTTTT.

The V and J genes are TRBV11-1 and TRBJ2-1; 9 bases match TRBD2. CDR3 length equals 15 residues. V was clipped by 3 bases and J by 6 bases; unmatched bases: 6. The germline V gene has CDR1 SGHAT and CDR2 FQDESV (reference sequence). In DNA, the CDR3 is TGTGCCAGCAGCTTCGGGACTAGCAAGGGCAATGAGCAGTTCTTC. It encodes CASSFGTSKGNEQFF.

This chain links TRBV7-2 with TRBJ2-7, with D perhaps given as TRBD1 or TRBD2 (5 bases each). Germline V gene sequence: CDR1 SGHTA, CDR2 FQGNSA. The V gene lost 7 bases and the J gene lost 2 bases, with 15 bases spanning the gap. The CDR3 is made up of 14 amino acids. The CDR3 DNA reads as TGTGCCAGCAACCCCAGTGGGGGAACCTACGAGCAGTACTTC. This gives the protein CASNPSGGTYEQYF.

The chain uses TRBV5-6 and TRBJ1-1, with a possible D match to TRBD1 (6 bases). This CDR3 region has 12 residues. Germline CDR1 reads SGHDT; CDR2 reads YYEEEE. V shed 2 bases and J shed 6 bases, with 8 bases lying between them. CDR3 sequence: CASSLGQSEAFF. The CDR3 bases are TGTGCCAGCAGCTTAGGACAGTCTGAAGCTTTCTTT.

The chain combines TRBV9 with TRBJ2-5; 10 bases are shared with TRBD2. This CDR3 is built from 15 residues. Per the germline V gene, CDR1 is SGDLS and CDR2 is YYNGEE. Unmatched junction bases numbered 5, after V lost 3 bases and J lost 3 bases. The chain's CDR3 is CASSDSGRYEETQYF. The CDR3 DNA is TGTGCCAGCAGCGATAGCGGGAGGTACGAAGAGACCCAGTACTTC. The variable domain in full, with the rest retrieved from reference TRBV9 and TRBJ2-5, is DSGVTQTPKHLITATGQRVTLRCSPRSGDLSVYWYQQSLDQGLQFLIQYYNGEERAKGNILERFSAQQFPDLHSELNLSSLELGDSALYFCASSDSGRYEETQYFGPGTRLLVL.

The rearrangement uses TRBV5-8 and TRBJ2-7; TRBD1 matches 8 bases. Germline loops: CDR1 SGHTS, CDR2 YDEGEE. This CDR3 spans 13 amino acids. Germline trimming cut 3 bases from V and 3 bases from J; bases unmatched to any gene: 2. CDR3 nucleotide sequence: TGTGCCAGCAGCTACGGGACAGGCTACGAGCAGTACTTC. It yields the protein CASSYGTGYEQYF.

The CDR3 reads CASSEYRTGIYNEQFF. The CDR3 DNA follows: TGTGCCAGCAGTGAATATAGGACGGGGATTTACAATGAGCAGTTCTTC. This rearrangement joins TRBV25-1 to TRBJ2-1, with a weak D call TRBD2 (5 bases). This CDR3 contains 16 residues. CDR1 is MGHDK and CDR2 is SYGVNS in the germline V gene. Deletions cut 0 bases from V and 4 bases from J, with 13 bases between.

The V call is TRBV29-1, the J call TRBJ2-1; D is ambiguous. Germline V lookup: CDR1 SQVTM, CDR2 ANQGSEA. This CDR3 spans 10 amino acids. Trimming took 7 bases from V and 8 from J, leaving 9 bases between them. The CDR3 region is CSAIFYEQFF. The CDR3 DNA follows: TGCAGCGCTATTTTTTATGAGCAGTTCTTC.

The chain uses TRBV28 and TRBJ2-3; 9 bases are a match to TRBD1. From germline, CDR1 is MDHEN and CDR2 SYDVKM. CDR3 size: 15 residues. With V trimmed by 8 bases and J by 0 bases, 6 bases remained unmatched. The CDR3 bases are TGTGCCAGCTGGACAGGGGCGTCGAGCACAGATACGCAGTATTTT. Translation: CASWTGASSTDTQYF.

CDR3 coding DNA: TGTGCCAGCAGTTCCATCCCCGGACTAGCGGGAGAAGAGACCCAGTACTTC. Protein sequence: CASSSIPGLAGEETQYF. J is TRBJ2-5 and V is TRBV27; 13 bases match TRBD2. The CDR3 totals 17 residues. The ends lost 4 bases at V and 3 bases at J; junction bases unmatched: 8. Germline values: CDR1 MNHEY, CDR2 SMNVEV (reference sequence).